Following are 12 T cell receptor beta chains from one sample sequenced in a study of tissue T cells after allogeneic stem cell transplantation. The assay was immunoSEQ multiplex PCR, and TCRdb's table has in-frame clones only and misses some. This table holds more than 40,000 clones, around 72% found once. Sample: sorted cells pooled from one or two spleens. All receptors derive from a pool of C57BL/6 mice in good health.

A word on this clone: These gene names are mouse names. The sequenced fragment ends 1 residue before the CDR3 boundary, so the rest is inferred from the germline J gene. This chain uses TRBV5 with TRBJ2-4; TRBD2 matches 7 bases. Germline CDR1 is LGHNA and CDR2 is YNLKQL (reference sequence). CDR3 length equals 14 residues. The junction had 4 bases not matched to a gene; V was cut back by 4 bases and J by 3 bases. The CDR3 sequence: CASSRVGGQNTLYF. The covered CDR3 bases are TGTGCCAGCAGCCGGGTGGGGGGACAAAACACCTTGTAC.

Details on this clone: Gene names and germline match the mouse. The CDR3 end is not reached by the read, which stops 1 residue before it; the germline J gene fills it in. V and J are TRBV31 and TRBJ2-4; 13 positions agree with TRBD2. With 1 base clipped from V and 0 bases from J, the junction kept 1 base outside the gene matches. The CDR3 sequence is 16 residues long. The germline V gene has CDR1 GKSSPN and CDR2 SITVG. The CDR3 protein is CAWSRDWGGSQNTLYF. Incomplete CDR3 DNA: TGTGCCTGGAGTCGGGACTGGGGGGGAAGTCAAAACACCTTGTAC.

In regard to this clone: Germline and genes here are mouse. The CDR3 spells CASSRGTQFSGNTLYF. CDR3 DNA, as far as it was read: TGTGCTAGCAGTAGAGGGACACAATTTTCTGGAAATACGCTCTAT. The chain carries TRBV17 and TRBJ1-3; weak D call: TRBD1 (5 bases). The CDR3 end falls 1 residue outside the read, so it is completed with the germline J gene. This CDR3 is 16 amino acids long. The germline V and J ends were trimmed by 1 base and 0 bases, with 10 bases remaining between them. In germline, CDR1 is MNHDT, CDR2 YYDKIL.

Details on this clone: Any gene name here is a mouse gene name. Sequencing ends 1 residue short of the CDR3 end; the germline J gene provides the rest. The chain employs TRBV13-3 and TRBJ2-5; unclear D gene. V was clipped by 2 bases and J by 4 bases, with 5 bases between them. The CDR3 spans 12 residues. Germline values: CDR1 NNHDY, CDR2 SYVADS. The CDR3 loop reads CASSEQKDTQYF. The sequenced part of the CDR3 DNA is TGTGCCAGCAGTGAACAGAAAGACACCCAGTAC.

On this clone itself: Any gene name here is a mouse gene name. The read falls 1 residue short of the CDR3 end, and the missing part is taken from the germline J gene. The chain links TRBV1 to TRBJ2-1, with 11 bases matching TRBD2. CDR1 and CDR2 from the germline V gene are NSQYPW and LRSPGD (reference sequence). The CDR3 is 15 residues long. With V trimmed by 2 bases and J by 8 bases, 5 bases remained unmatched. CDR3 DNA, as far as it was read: TGCACCTGCAGTGCATCCGGACTGGGGGGCACTGAGCAGTTC. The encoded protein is CTCSASGLGGTEQF. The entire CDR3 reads CTCSASGLGGTEQFF.

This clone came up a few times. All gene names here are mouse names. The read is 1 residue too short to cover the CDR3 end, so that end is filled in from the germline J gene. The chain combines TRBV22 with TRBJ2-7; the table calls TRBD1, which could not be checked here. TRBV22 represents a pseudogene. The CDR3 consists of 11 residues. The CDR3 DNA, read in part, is TGTGCCAGCAGTTACAGAGATGAACAGTAC. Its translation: CASSYRDEQY. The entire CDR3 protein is CASSYRDEQYF.

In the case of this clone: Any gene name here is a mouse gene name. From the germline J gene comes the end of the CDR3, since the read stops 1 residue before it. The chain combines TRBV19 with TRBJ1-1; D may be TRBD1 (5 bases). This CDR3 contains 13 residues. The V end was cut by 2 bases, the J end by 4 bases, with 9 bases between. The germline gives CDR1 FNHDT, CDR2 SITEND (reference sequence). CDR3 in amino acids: CASSMQGRTEVFF. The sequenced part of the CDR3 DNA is TGTGCCAGCAGTATGCAGGGACGCACAGAAGTCTTC. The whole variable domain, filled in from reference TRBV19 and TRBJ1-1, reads GGIITQTPKFLIGQEGQKLTLKCQQNFNHDTMYWYRQDSGKGLRLIYYSITENDLQKGDLSEGYDASREKKSSFSLTVTSAQKNEMAVFLCASSMQGRTEVFFGKGTRLTVV.

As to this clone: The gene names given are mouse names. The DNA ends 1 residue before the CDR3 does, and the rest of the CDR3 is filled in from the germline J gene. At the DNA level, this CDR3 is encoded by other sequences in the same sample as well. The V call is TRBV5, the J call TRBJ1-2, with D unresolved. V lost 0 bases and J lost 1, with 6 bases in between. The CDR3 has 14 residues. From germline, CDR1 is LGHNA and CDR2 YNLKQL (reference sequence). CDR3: CASSQDPKNSDYTF. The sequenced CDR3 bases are TGTGCCAGCAGCCAAGATCCGAAAAACTCCGACTACACC.

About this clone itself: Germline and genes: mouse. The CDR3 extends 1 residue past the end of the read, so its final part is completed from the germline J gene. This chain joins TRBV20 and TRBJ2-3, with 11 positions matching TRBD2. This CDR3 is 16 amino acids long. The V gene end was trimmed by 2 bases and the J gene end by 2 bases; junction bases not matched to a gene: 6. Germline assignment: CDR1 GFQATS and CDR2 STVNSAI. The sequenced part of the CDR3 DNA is TGTGGTGCTAGGCCCCGGGACTGGGGGCCTGCAGAAACGCTGTAT. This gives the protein CGARPRDWGPAETLY. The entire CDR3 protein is CGARPRDWGPAETLYF.

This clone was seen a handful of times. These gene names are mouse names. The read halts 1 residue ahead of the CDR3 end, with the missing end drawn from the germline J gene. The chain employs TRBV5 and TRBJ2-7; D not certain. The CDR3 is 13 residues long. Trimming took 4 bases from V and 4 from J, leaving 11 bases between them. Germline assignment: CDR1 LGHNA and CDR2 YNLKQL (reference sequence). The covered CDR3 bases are TGTGCCAGCAGCCCAGACGGGGTATATGAACAGTAC. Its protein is CASSPDGVYEQY. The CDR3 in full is CASSPDGVYEQYF.

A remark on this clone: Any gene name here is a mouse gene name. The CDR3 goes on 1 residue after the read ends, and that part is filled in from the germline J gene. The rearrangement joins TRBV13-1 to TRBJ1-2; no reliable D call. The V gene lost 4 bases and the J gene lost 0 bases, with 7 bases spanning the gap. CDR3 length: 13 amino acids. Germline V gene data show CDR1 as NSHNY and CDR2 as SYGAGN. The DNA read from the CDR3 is TGTGCCAGCAGTCCGACAACAAACTCCGACTACACC. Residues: CASSPTTNSDYT. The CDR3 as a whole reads CASSPTTNSDYTF.

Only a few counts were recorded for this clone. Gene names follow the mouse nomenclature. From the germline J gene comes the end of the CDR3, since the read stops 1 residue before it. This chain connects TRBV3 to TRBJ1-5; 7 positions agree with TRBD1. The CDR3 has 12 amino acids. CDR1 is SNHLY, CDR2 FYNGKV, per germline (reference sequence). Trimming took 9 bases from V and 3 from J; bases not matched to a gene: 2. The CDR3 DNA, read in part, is TGTGCCAGGAGGGACAGCAACCAGGCTCCGCTT. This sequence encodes CARRDSNQAPL. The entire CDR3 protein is CARRDSNQAPLF. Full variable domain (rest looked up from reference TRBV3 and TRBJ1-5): GPKVLQIPSHQIIDMGQMVTLNCDPVSNHLYFYWYKQILGQQMEFLVNFYNGKVMEKSKLFKDQFSVERPDGSYFTLKIQPTALEDSAVYFCARRDSNQAPLFGEGTRLSVL.